A selection of T cell receptor beta chains follows, all from one sample in a study of memory CD4+ T cells and cytomegalovirus serostatus. The data were produced by immunoSEQ multiplex PCR, yet TCRdb's version contains in-frame clones alone and is incomplete. The sample gives 50,000 to 75,000 clones, more than 75% of which show up once; about 0.95% is in the top ten. The source material was memory CD4+ T cells from blood. Receptors were obtained from an adult in good health and CMV-seronegative. The CDR3 runs from the conserved cysteine through the conserved F or W. Each record gives: clone size, V gene, D gene, J gene, CDR3 DNA, CDR3 protein. The D gene is left open where the match is weak. Size is stated for part of the rows, as once, few or many counts, or as a class when the clone is expanded.

clone_size: NA; v_call: TRBV18; d_call: NA; j_call: TRBJ1-2; cdr3_nt: TGTGCCAGCTCACCAGGCAGGGACTATGGCTACACCTTC; cdr3_aa: CASSPGRDYGYTF
clone_size: few; v_call: TRBV29-1; d_call: NA; j_call: TRBJ1-1; cdr3_nt: TGCAGCGTCGCCGAAGGGCTGAACACTGAAGCTTTCTTT; cdr3_aa: CSVAEGLNTEAFF
clone_size: NA; v_call: TRBV7-2; d_call: TRBD2; j_call: TRBJ2-7; cdr3_nt: TGTGCCAGCAGCAGGACTAGCGGGAGCTACGAGCAGTACTTC; cdr3_aa: CASSRTSGSYEQYF
clone_size: NA; v_call: TRBV30; d_call: NA; j_call: TRBJ2-3; cdr3_nt: TGTGCCTGGAGTGTACAAGGGGTTTGGGGCACAGATACGCAGTATTTT; cdr3_aa: CAWSVQGVWGTDTQYF
clone_size: NA; v_call: TRBV12-2; d_call: NA; j_call: TRBJ2-5; cdr3_nt: TGTGCAAGTCGCTTATTCTGGGATGCGGGGGGGCACGGCGCCCAGTACTTC; cdr3_aa: CASRLFWDAGGHGAQYF
clone_size: few; v_call: TRBV9; d_call: NA; j_call: TRBJ2-7; cdr3_nt: TGTGCCAGCAGCGTAGCTTCGACAGCTTCCTACGAGCAGTACTTC; cdr3_aa: CASSVASTASYEQYF
clone_size: NA; v_call: TRBV27; d_call: NA; j_call: TRBJ2-3; cdr3_nt: TGTGCCAGCAGGAGGGAGAGGGATACGCAGTATTTT; cdr3_aa: CASRRERDTQYF
clone_size: NA; v_call: TRBV4-1; d_call: NA; j_call: TRBJ1-5; cdr3_nt: TGCGCCAGCAGCCAAGACAGGGCAGGCAATCAGCCCCAGCATTTT; cdr3_aa: CASSQDRAGNQPQHF
clone_size: NA; v_call: TRBV19; d_call: TRBD2; j_call: TRBJ2-3; cdr3_nt: TGTGCCAGTAGTATCGCTAGCGGGAGTAGCACAGATACGCAGTATTTT; cdr3_aa: CASSIASGSSTDTQYF
clone_size: few; v_call: TRBV6-1; d_call: NA; j_call: TRBJ1-1; cdr3_nt: TGTGCCAGCAGTGAAGCGAGGGGGACCCGGTTGAACACTGAAGCTTTCTTT; cdr3_aa: CASSEARGTRLNTEAFF
clone_size: NA; v_call: TRBV9; d_call: TRBD2; j_call: TRBJ2-5; cdr3_nt: TGTGCCAGCAGCCGAAGACTAGCGGGAGGCGAGACCCAGTACTTC; cdr3_aa: CASSRRLAGGETQYF
clone_size: NA; v_call: TRBV28; d_call: NA; j_call: TRBJ1-5; cdr3_nt: TGTGCCAGCAGTTCCGGCACACAAGGGCAGCCCCAGCATTTT; cdr3_aa: CASSSGTQGQPQHF
clone_size: NA; v_call: TRBV19; d_call: NA; j_call: TRBJ2-2; cdr3_nt: TGTGCCAGTAGCACCACTGGGGGCACCGGGGAGCTGTTTTTT; cdr3_aa: CASSTTGGTGELFF
clone_size: NA; v_call: TRBV18; d_call: NA; j_call: TRBJ2-7; cdr3_nt: TGTGCCAGCTCACGTTTGGACAGTGGGCTGGGGAACGAGCAGTACTTC; cdr3_aa: CASSRLDSGLGNEQYF
clone_size: NA; v_call: TRBV19; d_call: NA; j_call: TRBJ1-5; cdr3_nt: TGTGCCAGTAGTATAGAGAGGGGCCAGCCCCAGCATTTT; cdr3_aa: CASSIERGQPQHF
clone_size: NA; v_call: TRBV29-1; d_call: NA; j_call: TRBJ1-5; cdr3_nt: TGCAGCTTCCCCCGCGGAGGACGGGGACAGCCCCAGCATTTT; cdr3_aa: CSFPRGGRGQPQHF
clone_size: NA; v_call: TRBV11-3; d_call: TRBD1; j_call: TRBJ2-2; cdr3_nt: TGTGCCAGCAGGTCCGGGACAGGGGACATCGGGGAGCTGTTTTTT; cdr3_aa: CASRSGTGDIGELFF